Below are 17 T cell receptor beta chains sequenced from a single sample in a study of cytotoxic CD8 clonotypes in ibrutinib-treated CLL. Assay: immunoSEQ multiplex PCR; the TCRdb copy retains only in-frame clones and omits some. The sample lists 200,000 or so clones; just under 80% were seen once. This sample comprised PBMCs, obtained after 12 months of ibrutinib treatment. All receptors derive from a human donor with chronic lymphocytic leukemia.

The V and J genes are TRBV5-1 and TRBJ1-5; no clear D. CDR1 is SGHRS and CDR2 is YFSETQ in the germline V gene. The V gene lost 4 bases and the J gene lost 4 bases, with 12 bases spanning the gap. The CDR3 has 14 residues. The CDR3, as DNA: TGCGCCAGCAGCCCAAACCTAGGGAATCAGCCCCAGCATTTT. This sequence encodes CASSPNLGNQPQHF.

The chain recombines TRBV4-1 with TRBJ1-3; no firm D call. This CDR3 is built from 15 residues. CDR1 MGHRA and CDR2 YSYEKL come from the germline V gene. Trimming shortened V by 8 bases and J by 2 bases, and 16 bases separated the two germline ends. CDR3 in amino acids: CASSHSQATGNTIYF. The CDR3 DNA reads TGCGCCAGCTCTCATAGCCAGGCAACTGGAAACACCATATATTTT.

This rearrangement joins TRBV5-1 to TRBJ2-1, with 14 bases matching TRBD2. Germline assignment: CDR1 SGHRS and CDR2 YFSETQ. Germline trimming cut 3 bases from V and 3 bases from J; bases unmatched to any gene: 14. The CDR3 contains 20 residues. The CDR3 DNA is TGCGCCAGCAGCTCCCCGGGACTAGCGGGAGAATGGTCCTACTACAATGAGCAGTTCTTC. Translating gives CASSSPGLAGEWSYYNEQFF.

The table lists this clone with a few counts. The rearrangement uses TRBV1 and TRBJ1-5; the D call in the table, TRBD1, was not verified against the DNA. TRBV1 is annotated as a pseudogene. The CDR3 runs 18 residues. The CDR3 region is CTSSQDCGHRVGNQPQHF. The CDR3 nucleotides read TGCACCAGCAGCCAAGATTGTGGACATCGGGTAGGAAATCAGCCCCAGCATTTT.

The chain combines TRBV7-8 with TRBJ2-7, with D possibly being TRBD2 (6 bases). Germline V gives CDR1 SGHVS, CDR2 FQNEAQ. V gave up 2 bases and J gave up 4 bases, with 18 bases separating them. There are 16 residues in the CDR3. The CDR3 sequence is CASSLFGGSSMYEQYF. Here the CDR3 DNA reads TGTGCCAGCAGCTTATTCGGAGGGAGTAGTATGTACGAGCAGTACTTC.

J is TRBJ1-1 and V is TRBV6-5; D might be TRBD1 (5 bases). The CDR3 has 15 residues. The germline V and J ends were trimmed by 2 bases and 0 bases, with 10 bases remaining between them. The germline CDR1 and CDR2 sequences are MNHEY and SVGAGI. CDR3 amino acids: CASSYGGGMNTEAFF. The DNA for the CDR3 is TGTGCCAGCAGTTACGGGGGGGGGATGAACACTGAAGCTTTCTTT.

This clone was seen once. The DNA for the CDR3 is TGTGCCAGCAGCTTAGTTTGGGCAGGGAAAGAGACCCAGTACTTC. This encodes CASSLVWAGKETQYF. The rearrangement joins TRBV7-2 to TRBJ2-5; D may be TRBD1 (5 bases). The V and J ends lost 1 base and 3 bases respectively, with 12 bases between them. Germline CDR1 SGHTA, CDR2 FQGNSA. The CDR3 has 15 residues.

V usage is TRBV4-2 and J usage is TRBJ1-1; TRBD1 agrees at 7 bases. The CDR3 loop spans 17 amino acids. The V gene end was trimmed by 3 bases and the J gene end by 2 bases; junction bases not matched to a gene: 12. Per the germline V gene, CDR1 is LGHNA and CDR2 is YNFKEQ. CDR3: CASSHGQVTDGNTEAFF. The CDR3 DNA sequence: TGTGCCAGCAGCCATGGACAGGTTACGGACGGAAACACTGAAGCTTTCTTT.

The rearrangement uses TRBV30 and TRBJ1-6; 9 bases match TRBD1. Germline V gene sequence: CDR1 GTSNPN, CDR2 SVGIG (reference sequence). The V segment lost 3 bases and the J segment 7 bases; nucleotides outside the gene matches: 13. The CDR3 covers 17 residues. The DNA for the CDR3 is TGTGCCTGGAGCACCGGGACAGGGCCTCGTCTAAATTCACCCCTCCACTTT. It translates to CAWSTGTGPRLNSPLHF.

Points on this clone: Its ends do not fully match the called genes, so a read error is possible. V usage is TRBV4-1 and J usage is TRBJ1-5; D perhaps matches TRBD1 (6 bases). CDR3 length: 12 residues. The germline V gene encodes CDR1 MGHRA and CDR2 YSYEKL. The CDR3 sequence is CASSQGDTPRHF. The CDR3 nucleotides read TGCGCCAGCAGCCAAGGGGACACCCCCCGGCATTTT.

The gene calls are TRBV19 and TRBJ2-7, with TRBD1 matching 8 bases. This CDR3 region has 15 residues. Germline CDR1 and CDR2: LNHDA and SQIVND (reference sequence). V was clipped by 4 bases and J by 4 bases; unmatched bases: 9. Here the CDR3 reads CASSTTSTGEYEQYF. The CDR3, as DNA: TGTGCCAGTAGTACCACATCGACAGGGGAATACGAGCAGTACTTC.

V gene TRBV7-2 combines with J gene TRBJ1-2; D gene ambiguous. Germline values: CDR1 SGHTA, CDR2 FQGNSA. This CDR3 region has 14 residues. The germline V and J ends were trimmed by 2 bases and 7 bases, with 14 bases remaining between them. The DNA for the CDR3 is TGTGCCAGCAGCTTATATGAGCGGGATTTTGGCTACACCTTC. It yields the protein CASSLYERDFGYTF.

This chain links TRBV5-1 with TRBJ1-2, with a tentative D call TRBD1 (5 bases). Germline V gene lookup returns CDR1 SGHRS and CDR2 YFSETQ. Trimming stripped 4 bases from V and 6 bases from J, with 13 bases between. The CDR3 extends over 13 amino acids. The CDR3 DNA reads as TGCGCCAGCAGCATAACAGGCGCGGATGGCTACACCTTC. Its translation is CASSITGADGYTF.

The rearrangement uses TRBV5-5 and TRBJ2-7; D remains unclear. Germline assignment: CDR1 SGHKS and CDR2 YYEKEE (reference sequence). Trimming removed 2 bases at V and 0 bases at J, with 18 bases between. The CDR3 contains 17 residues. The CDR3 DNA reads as TGTGCCAGCAGCTTAGAAGTTTCATATTCGTTCTCCTACGAGCAGTACTTC. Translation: CASSLEVSYSFSYEQYF.

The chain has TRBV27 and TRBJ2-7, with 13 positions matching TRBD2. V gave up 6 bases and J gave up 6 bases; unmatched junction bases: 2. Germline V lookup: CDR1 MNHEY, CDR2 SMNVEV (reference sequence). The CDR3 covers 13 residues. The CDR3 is CASRGLAGPEQYF. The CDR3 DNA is TGTGCCAGCAGGGGACTAGCGGGACCCGAGCAGTACTTC.

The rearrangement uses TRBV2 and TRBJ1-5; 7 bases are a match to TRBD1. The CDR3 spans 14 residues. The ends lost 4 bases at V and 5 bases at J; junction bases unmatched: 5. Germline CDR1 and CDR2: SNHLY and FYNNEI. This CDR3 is CASSARGGYQPQHF. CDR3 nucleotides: TGTGCCAGCAGTGCCAGGGGGGGATATCAGCCCCAGCATTTT.

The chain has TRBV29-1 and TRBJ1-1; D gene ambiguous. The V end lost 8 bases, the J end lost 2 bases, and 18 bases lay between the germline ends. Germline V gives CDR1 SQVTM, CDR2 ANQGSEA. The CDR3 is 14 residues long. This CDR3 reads CSPRLTGGNTEAFF. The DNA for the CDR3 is TGCAGCCCCCGCCTGACGGGCGGTAACACTGAAGCTTTCTTT.